This entry lists 27 T cell receptor beta chains sequenced from one sample in a study of blood T cells in healthy people across ages. Primed by a sample-barcoded 5' primer and a J-beta primer mix, a second PCR proceeded for 7 to 11 cycles. TCRdb reprocessed the 5' RACE reads via MiXCR and lists one record per CDR3 protein. The sample holds approximately 760,000 distinct CDR3 sequences, approximately 25% seen once. In addition, the sample was reused for a study of T cells of mothers and their children.

The material sequenced was blood. These receptors were collected from a boy between 10 and 17 years old in good health.

The chain combines TRBV7-3 with TRBJ2-5; 8 bases line up with TRBD1. Germline trimming cut 5 bases from V and 4 bases from J; bases unmatched to any gene: 9. The germline CDR1 and CDR2 sequences are SGHTA and FQGTGA. The CDR3 length is 15 residues. CDR3 nucleotide sequence: TGTGCCAGCAGCCTAGAGGACAGGGTGGGAGAGACCCAGTACTTC. This sequence encodes CASSLEDRVGETQYF.

This clonotype was seen a single time. This sequence joins TRBV7-9 and TRBJ1-4, with 7 bases aligning to TRBD1. V lost 4 bases and J lost 6; bases outside the gene matches: 8. The CDR3 runs to 15 residues. The germline V gene has CDR1 SEHNR and CDR2 FQNEAQ (reference sequence). The CDR3 nucleotides are TGTGCCAGCAGCTGGTCCGGGACAGACCATGAAAAACTGTTTTTT. Protein: CASSWSGTDHEKLFF.

This clonotype was seen repeatedly, ten times or more. This chain uses TRBV6-5 with TRBJ2-1, with TRBD2 matching over 11 bases. CDR3 length equals 15 residues. Germline CDR1 and CDR2: MNHEY and SVGAGI. Trimming took 6 bases from V and 15 from J; bases not matched to a gene: 16. In DNA, the CDR3 is TGTGCCAGCAGGGAGAGGGGACTAGCGGAGGCCGGTGTGTTCTTC. Amino acids: CASRERGLAEAGVFF.

The V and J genes are TRBV7-2 and TRBJ2-7; 9 bases agree with TRBD2. Trimming at V came to 1 base and at J to 3 bases, leaving 4 bases not matched to a gene. CDR3 size: 15 residues. Germline V lookup: CDR1 SGHTA, CDR2 FQGNSA. CDR3 DNA sequence: TGTGCCAGCAGCTTAGTGTGGACTAGCGACTACGAGCAGTACTTC. Its protein product is CASSLVWTSDYEQYF.

The gene calls are TRBV3-1 and TRBJ1-1, with 7 positions matching TRBD1. Germline CDR1 LGHDT, CDR2 YNNKEL (reference sequence). This CDR3 region has 15 residues. The V gene end was trimmed by 3 bases and the J gene end by 7 bases; junction bases not matched to a gene: 11. The DNA of the CDR3 is TGTGCCAGCAGCCATATACAGGGGTCAGCCGTTGAAGCTTTCTTT. This sequence encodes CASSHIQGSAVEAFF.

The J gene is TRBJ2-3, the V gene TRBV9; the D is unclear. V lost 3 bases and J lost 0, with 11 bases in between. The CDR3 runs to 15 residues. Germline CDR1 is SGDLS and CDR2 is YYNGEE. The CDR3 DNA sequence: TGTGCCAGCAGCGCCCTTACAGTTAGCACAGATACGCAGTATTTT. Translation: CASSALTVSTDTQYF.

The chain has TRBV3-1 and TRBJ1-4; TRBD1 aligns across 10 bases. The CDR3 is 16 residues long. Germline CDR1 LGHDT, CDR2 YNNKEL (reference sequence). With V trimmed by 2 bases and J by 5 bases, 5 bases remained unmatched. CDR3 residues: CASSQLTGQGNEKLFF. CDR3 DNA: TGTGCCAGCAGCCAACTCACGGGACAGGGGAATGAAAAACTGTTTTTT.

This clonotype occurred a few times. The chain has TRBV7-6 and TRBJ1-1; D remains unclear. Germline V gives CDR1 SGHVS, CDR2 FNYEAQ. The CDR3 spans 12 residues. Trimming took off 1 base at V and 8 bases at J, with 8 bases between the two ends. In nucleotides, the CDR3 is TGTGCCAGCAGCTTAGTGGGTCAGGAAGCTTTCTTT. It codes for CASSLVGQEAFF. The full variable domain, its missing parts supplied by reference TRBV7-6 and TRBJ1-1, is GAGVSQSPRYKVTKRGQDVALRCDPISGHVSLYWYRQALGQGPEFLTYFNYEAQQDKSGLPNDRFSAERPEGSISTLTIQRTEQRDSAMYRCASSLVGQEAFFGQGTRLTVV.

In this sample, this clonotype turned up a few times. The J gene is TRBJ2-2, the V gene TRBV7-9; D is ambiguous. Trimming stripped 6 bases from V and 2 bases from J, with 10 bases between. The CDR3 has 14 amino acids. CDR1 SEHNR and CDR2 FQNEAQ come from the germline V gene (reference sequence). Here the CDR3 DNA reads TGTGCCAGCAGTACAAGTACAAACACCGGGGAGCTGTTTTTT. Its protein product is CASSTSTNTGELFF.

The chain recombines TRBV5-1 with TRBJ2-4; a weak D match, TRBD1 (6 bases). Trimming removed 4 bases at V and 1 base at J, with 18 bases between. The CDR3 consists of 17 residues. CDR1 SGHRS and CDR2 YFSETQ come from the germline V gene. CDR3 nucleotides: TGCGCCAGCAGCGATAACACAGGGTTAGCGGCCAAAAACATTCAGTACTTC. Its protein product is CASSDNTGLAAKNIQYF.

This clonotype turned up a few times. The chain couples TRBV29-1 to TRBJ2-3; 10 bases are shared with TRBD2. The CDR3 runs to 15 residues. V lost 3 bases and J lost 4; bases outside the gene matches: 7. Looked up from germline, CDR1 is SQVTM and CDR2 is ANQGSEA. The CDR3 protein is CSVELAGGSPDTQYF. CDR3 coding DNA: TGCAGCGTTGAGTTAGCGGGAGGATCCCCAGATACGCAGTATTTT.

The chain has TRBV5-8 and TRBJ1-2; no firm D call. The germline V gene encodes CDR1 SGHTS and CDR2 YDEGEE. The CDR3 is 14 residues long. V lost 4 bases and J lost 8, with 18 bases in between. CDR3 DNA: TGTGCCAGCAGCCCCCGTGAGGGAATCGGAGGCTACACCTTC. Its translation: CASSPREGIGGYTF.

The rearrangement links TRBV29-1 to TRBJ1-3, with 8 bases identical to TRBD1. Per germline, CDR1 SQVTM and CDR2 ANQGSEA. This CDR3 is 17 amino acids long. Trimming at V came to 4 bases and at J to 2 bases, leaving 13 bases not matched to a gene. CDR3 loop: CSVAPSGQGATGNTIYF. CDR3 nucleotides: TGCAGCGTTGCCCCAAGCGGGCAGGGGGCGACTGGAAACACCATATATTTT.

The chain employs TRBV5-1 and TRBJ2-1; TRBD1 aligns across 8 bases. V was clipped by 0 bases and J by 4 bases; unmatched bases: 3. Germline-derived CDR1 and CDR2 are SGHRS and YFSETQ. This CDR3 has 15 residues. The DNA of the CDR3 is TGCGCCAGCAGCTTGGAGGACAGGGAGTACAATGAGCAGTTCTTC. It translates to CASSLEDREYNEQFF.

This clonotype was counted between two and nine times. V usage is TRBV28 and J usage is TRBJ2-2; 8 nucleotides agree with TRBD1. Germline V CDR1 and CDR2: MDHEN, SYDVKM. The CDR3 is 15 residues long. Germline trimming cut 1 base from V and 3 bases from J; bases unmatched to any gene: 1. CDR3 loop: CASSLLTGDTGELFF. CDR3 DNA sequence: TGTGCCAGCAGTTTATTGACAGGGGACACCGGGGAGCTGTTTTTT.

CDR3 nucleotide sequence: TGTGCCAGCAGTTTAACCGGACCGAACACCGGGGAGCTGTTTTTT. Translated, it gives CASSLTGPNTGELFF. V and J are TRBV28 and TRBJ2-2; the D is unclear. The V gene lost 2 bases and the J gene lost 0 bases, with 7 bases spanning the gap. CDR3 size: 15 residues. CDR1 and CDR2 (germline): MDHEN, SYDVKM.

There are a few counts of this clonotype. CDR3 protein: CAISDHGQDSSSNQPQHF. In DNA form, the CDR3 reads TGTGCCATCAGTGACCATGGACAGGACTCATCTAGCAATCAGCCCCAGCATTTT. The chain uses TRBV10-3 and TRBJ1-5, with 7 bases aligning to TRBD1. The CDR3 has 18 amino acids. Germline values: CDR1 ENHRY, CDR2 SYGVKD. V shed 3 bases and J 0 bases; nucleotides not matched to a gene: 11.

This clonotype was recorded a few times. This sequence joins TRBV27 and TRBJ2-7; D is unclear. The J call may not be correct, given that the DNA end is closer to TRBJ2-1. The V gene's germline CDR1 is MNHEY and CDR2 SMNVEV (reference sequence). The CDR3 is 10 residues long. The CDR3 nucleotides are TGTGCCCAGACCCTACTTGAGCAGTTCTTC. This encodes CAQTLLEQFF.

CDR3 sequence (DNA): TGTGCCAGCAGCGCGACAGCCAGCTCTGGAAACACCATATATTTT. Its translation is CASSATASSGNTIYF. The chain couples TRBV6-5 to TRBJ1-3, with D possibly matching TRBD1 (5 bases). Trimming took off 6 bases at V and 0 bases at J, with 12 bases between the two ends. The CDR3 is 15 amino acids. Germline values: CDR1 MNHEY, CDR2 SVGAGI.

The J gene is TRBJ2-5, the V gene TRBV2; 8 bases agree with TRBD2. The tail of the sequence fits TRBJ2-1 better, so the J call may be wrong. The CDR3 is 19 residues long. Germline assignment: CDR1 SNHLY and CDR2 FYNNEI. CDR3 bases: TGTGCCAGCAGTGAAGTATACCTACTAGCGGACAGACCCTACAATGAGCAGTTCTTC. It yields the protein CASSEVYLLADRPYNEQFF.

This clonotype came up a few times. The J gene is TRBJ1-1, the V gene TRBV4-1; D remains ambiguous. The CDR3 has 16 amino acids. The V end was cut by 4 bases, the J end by 0 bases, with 15 bases between. From germline, CDR1 is MGHRA and CDR2 YSYEKL. CDR3 in DNA: TGCGCCAGCAGCCTTTCCAGGTCCGAGATGAACACTGAAGCTTTCTTT. Its translation: CASSLSRSEMNTEAFF.

The rearrangement uses TRBV7-8 and TRBJ2-2, with 12 bases matching TRBD2. Germline CDR1 and CDR2: SGHVS and FQNEAQ. J was trimmed by 8 bases and V by 5 bases; bases with no gene match: 9. The CDR3 spans 16 residues. The CDR3 DNA reads TGTGCCAGCAGCCCCTACCCCGGGACTAGCGGGGGGGAGCTGTTTTTT. It specifies CASSPYPGTSGGELFF.

This clonotype was recorded a few times. The chain recombines TRBV29-1 with TRBJ2-6; D is ambiguous. Trimming stripped 6 bases from V and 4 bases from J, with 10 bases between. Germline lookup yields CDR1 SQVTM and CDR2 ANQGSEA. The CDR3 has 13 residues. The chain's CDR3 is CSVTQEGANVLTF. The CDR3 coding sequence is TGCAGCGTGACCCAGGAGGGGGCCAACGTCCTGACTTTC.

This clonotype was seen a few times. The chain combines TRBV27 with TRBJ2-6, with D possibly TRBD1 on 6 matching bases. Germline V gives CDR1 MNHEY, CDR2 SMNVEV (reference sequence). V was shortened by 4 bases and J by 2 bases, with 15 bases between the two germline ends. The CDR3 has 17 amino acids. CDR3 region: CASSSLDSEAGANVLTF. The DNA of the CDR3 is TGTGCCAGCAGTTCTTTGGACAGCGAGGCTGGGGCCAACGTCCTGACTTTC.

In this sample, this clonotype turned up a few times. The rearrangement joins TRBV14 to TRBJ2-1; 11 bases are a match to TRBD2. Germline lookup yields CDR1 SGHDN and CDR2 FVKESK. The CDR3 is 18 amino acids. Trimming removed 0 bases from V and 4 bases from J; junction bases left unmatched: 8. DNA of the CDR3: TGTGCCAGCAGCCAAGATAGCGGGAGGGCCTTGGCTTACAATGAGCAGTTCTTC. Translated: CASSQDSGRALAYNEQFF.

This clonotype was detected a few times. The chain couples TRBV6-6 to TRBJ2-5, with 8 positions matching TRBD2. The CDR3 is 15 residues long. V trimming: 6 bases; J trimming: 3 bases; junction bases outside the gene matches: 9. Germline CDR1 is MNHNY and CDR2 is SVGAGI (reference sequence). The CDR3: CASSAGLVAEETQYF. In DNA, the CDR3 is TGTGCCAGCAGCGCGGGACTAGTTGCCGAAGAGACCCAGTACTTC.

CDR3 DNA: TGCAGCGTTGATGTCGGGGGAGCAGAGACCCAGTACTTC. This codes for CSVDVGGAETQYF. The chain joins TRBV29-1 to TRBJ2-5; TRBD2 might be the D (6 bases). Germline-derived CDR1 and CDR2 are SQVTM and ANQGSEA. V was shortened by 3 bases and J by 4 bases, with 12 bases between the two germline ends. The CDR3 totals 13 residues.